Each of the 16 T cell receptor beta chains below was sequenced from the same sample in a study of vaccination effects on CD4 cells after COVID-19. Cells that had been cultured for nine to eleven days were the source of isolated CD4+ T cells. Two doses of BNT162b2 or mRNA-1273 vaccine were administered to participants. TCRdb's copy holds only in-frame clones and misses some; the assay was immunoSEQ multiplex PCR. The sample records some 70,000 clones, under 80% being singletons. No antigen has been assigned to these receptors. The source was CD4+ T cells from PBMCs cultured without peptide, collected after COVID-19 vaccination. These TCRs come from a human donor who received a COVID-19 vaccine.

This clone occurred a few times. This chain uses TRBV7-9 with TRBJ2-7; 9 nucleotides align to TRBD1. This CDR3 comprises 15 residues. Germline values: CDR1 SEHNR, CDR2 FQNEAQ (reference sequence). Germline trimming cut 6 bases from V and 0 bases from J; bases unmatched to any gene: 6. The CDR3 spells CASSVGQGFSYEQYV. In DNA, the CDR3 is TGTGCCAGCAGTGTGGGACAGGGCTTCTCCTACGAGCAGTACGTC.

The chain is built from TRBV5-1 and TRBJ2-5; 11 bases fit TRBD2. This CDR3 is built from 15 residues. With 6 bases clipped from V and 0 bases from J, the junction kept 4 bases outside the gene matches. The germline CDR1 and CDR2 sequences are SGHRS and YFSETQ. CDR3 residues: CASTGTSGYQETQYF. The DNA for the CDR3 is TGCGCCAGCACGGGGACTAGCGGTTACCAAGAGACCCAGTACTTC.

V and J are TRBV24-1 and TRBJ2-1, with D perhaps TRBD2 (6 bases). This CDR3 is built from 15 residues. The germline gives CDR1 KGHDR, CDR2 SFDVKD. The V end was cut by 0 bases, the J end by 9 bases, with 14 bases between. For the CDR3, the DNA is TGTGCCACCAGTGATTTGCCGTCGGGGGTACCTGAGCAGTTCTTC. This encodes CATSDLPSGVPEQFF.

This clone has a handful of counts. The chain recombines TRBV19 with TRBJ2-1; D uncertain. Germline CDR1 reads LNHDA; CDR2 reads SQIVND (reference sequence). V was cut by 4 bases and J by 0 bases, with 10 bases left in between. The CDR3 runs 15 residues. CDR3 protein: CASSNPEISYNEQFF. The CDR3 DNA follows: TGTGCCAGTAGTAATCCAGAGATCTCCTACAATGAGCAGTTCTTC.

V usage is TRBV5-5 and J usage is TRBJ1-5; 11 positions match TRBD1. CDR3 length: 16 residues. J gave up 6 bases and V 4 bases, and 9 bases lay outside the gene matches. Germline V gene sequence: CDR1 SGHKS, CDR2 YYEKEE (reference sequence). Written as DNA, the CDR3 is TGTGCCAGCAGCACAGAGCCGGGACAGGGGGGTCAGCCCCAGCATTTT. Translation gives CASSTEPGQGGQPQHF.

This chain's CDR3 is CASSQQAGYNSPLHF. DNA for the CDR3: TGCGCCAGCAGCCAGCAGGCCGGCTATAATTCACCCCTCCACTTT. The chain has TRBV4-3 and TRBJ1-6, with D uncertain. Germline assignment: CDR1 LGHNA and CDR2 YSLEER. The CDR3 extends over 15 amino acids. V dropped 3 bases and J dropped 3 bases, with 9 bases sitting between them.

This clone was seen a single time. V and J are TRBV5-1 and TRBJ2-7; D is tentatively TRBD1 or TRBD2 (5 bases each). Trimming took off 4 bases at V and 4 bases at J, with 15 bases between the two ends. Germline V gene data show CDR1 as SGHRS and CDR2 as YFSETQ. The CDR3 extends over 14 amino acids. Here the CDR3 reads CASSLFGAPYEQYV. CDR3 in DNA: TGCGCCAGCAGCCTGTTCGGGGCGCCGTACGAGCAGTACGTC.

This chain joins TRBV2 and TRBJ1-3; 10 bases fit TRBD1. The CDR3 is made up of 16 amino acids. V was clipped by 5 bases and J by 4 bases; unmatched bases: 8. The germline gives CDR1 SNHLY, CDR2 FYNNEI. CDR3 residues: CASSSTTGGPGNTIYF. CDR3 coding DNA: TGTGCCAGCAGTTCTACGACAGGGGGCCCGGGAAACACCATATATTTT.

J is TRBJ1-4 and V is TRBV5-1; 10 nucleotides align to TRBD1. Germline CDR1 SGHRS, CDR2 YFSETQ. The trim removed 1 base at V and 12 bases at J, leaving 12 bases unmatched. This CDR3 region has 16 residues. The DNA for the CDR3 is TGCGCCAGCAGCTTGCTCCGACAGGGGGCGACGGAGGAACTGTTTTTT. It encodes CASSLLRQGATEELFF.

J is TRBJ2-1 and V is TRBV7-2; the match to TRBD2 covers 9 bases. CDR1 is SGHTA, CDR2 FQGNSA, per germline. J gave up 6 bases and V 3 bases, and 6 bases lay outside the gene matches. The CDR3 sequence is 15 residues long. The CDR3 region has the DNA TGTGCCAGCAGCTTTAGCGGGGGAATCGGCAATGAGCAGTTCTTC. Protein: CASSFSGGIGNEQFF.

The genes are TRBV19 and TRBJ2-5; no definite D call. The CDR3 runs to 14 residues. The germline V gene encodes CDR1 LNHDA and CDR2 SQIVND (reference sequence). The V gene lost 4 bases and the J gene lost 2 bases, with 11 bases spanning the gap. CDR3 amino acids: CASSTLSIQETQYF. DNA for the CDR3: TGTGCCAGTAGTACGTTATCAATTCAAGAGACCCAGTACTTC.

The V gene is TRBV6-5, the J gene TRBJ2-2; 10 nucleotides match TRBD1. The germline gives CDR1 MNHEY, CDR2 SVGAGI. The CDR3 covers 15 residues. Losses at the gene ends were 5 bases for V and 5 bases for J; bases not matched to a gene: 5. The CDR3 reads CASSRDRGRTGELFF. Written as DNA, the CDR3 is TGTGCCAGCAGTCGCGACAGGGGGCGTACCGGGGAGCTGTTTTTT.

The V gene is TRBV27, the J gene TRBJ2-5, with TRBD1 matching over 8 bases. V was clipped by 5 bases and J by 2 bases; unmatched bases: 13. Germline values: CDR1 MNHEY, CDR2 SMNVEV (reference sequence). The CDR3 runs to 17 residues. CDR3 nucleotide sequence: TGTGCCAGCAGTCCAGGAAAGGGACAGGCCGGGCAAGAGACCCAGTACTTC. It is translated as CASSPGKGQAGQETQYF.

The CDR3 DNA reads TGTGCCAGCAGTCCACAGCTGGGAACTGAAGCTTTCTTT. Translating gives CASSPQLGTEAFF. This chain uses TRBV12-3 or TRBV12-4 with TRBJ1-1; D is ambiguous. The CDR3 has 13 residues. V lost 5 bases, J lost 5 bases, and 12 bases lay in between.

V usage is TRBV29-1 and J usage is TRBJ1-3; D unclear. The CDR3 length is 13 residues. The V end was cut by 4 bases, the J end by 2 bases, with 9 bases between. CDR1 SQVTM and CDR2 ANQGSEA come from the germline V gene. CDR3 in DNA: TGCAGCGTTGCGAGGGAAACTGGAAACACCATATATTTT. Its protein is CSVARETGNTIYF.

The V gene is TRBV6-6, the J gene TRBJ2-7; D might be TRBD2 (6 bases). The length of the CDR3 is 13 residues. Trimming cost V 2 bases and J 5 bases, with 10 bases left between them. CDR1 is MNHNY and CDR2 is SVGAGI in the germline V gene (reference sequence). The CDR3 DNA follows: TGTGCCAGCAGTTACCGGGACTCGGACGAGCAGTACGTC. Protein: CASSYRDSDEQYV.